A single sample gave rise to the 26 T cell receptor beta chains below, sequenced in a study of CD8 T cells in ankylosing spondylitis. TCRdb used MiXCR to reprocess the 5' RACE reads, holding one entry per CDR3 protein. Of just over 350,000 distinct CDR3 sequences in the sample, roughly 20% were seen once. Source material: blood, either unsorted or a sorted T cell fraction (not recorded which). Receptors originate from a male donor with ankylosing spondylitis or in good health (not recorded which).

This clonotype occurred a few times. V gene TRBV12-3 or TRBV12-4 combines with J gene TRBJ1-1; 7 bases map to TRBD1. The CDR3 spans 18 residues. Germline trimming cut 7 bases from V and 2 bases from J; bases unmatched to any gene: 19. The DNA of the CDR3 is TGTGCCAGCATCCTGGTCGGGGTATCGGGACAGAGAAACACTGAAGCTTTCTTT. This codes for CASILVGVSGQRNTEAFF.

This clonotype came up a few times. The rearrangement joins TRBV14 to TRBJ2-7; D is perhaps TRBD1 (5 bases). The germline V gene has CDR1 SGHDN and CDR2 FVKESK. CDR3 size: 14 residues. The germline V and J ends were trimmed by 0 bases and 7 bases, with 13 bases remaining between them. The CDR3 sequence is CASSQDFLGAEQYF. CDR3 nucleotides: TGTGCCAGCAGCCAAGATTTCTTAGGGGCTGAGCAGTACTTC.

The rearrangement joins TRBV4-1 to TRBJ2-7; D is perhaps TRBD2 (6 bases). Germline CDR1 reads MGHRA; CDR2 reads YSYEKL. CDR3 size: 14 residues. Trimming removed 3 bases from V and 2 bases from J, with 11 bases in between. The CDR3 here is CASSHGLTAYEQYF. The CDR3 DNA reads as TGCGCCAGCAGCCACGGACTAACAGCCTACGAGCAGTACTTC.

This clonotype has a handful of counts. The V and J genes are TRBV12-3 or TRBV12-4 and TRBJ2-5; 13 nucleotides align to TRBD2. The CDR3 loop spans 15 amino acids. Unmatched junction bases numbered 5, after V lost 3 bases and J lost 7 bases. The CDR3 sequence is CASSLGLAGIGTQYF. CDR3 DNA: TGTGCCAGCAGTTTGGGACTAGCGGGGATTGGGACCCAGTACTTC.

The chain is built from TRBV7-8 and TRBJ2-3; possible D gene TRBD2, 6 bases. The germline V gene has CDR1 SGHVS and CDR2 FQNEAQ. The CDR3 runs 15 residues. Trimming left V 6 bases short and J 0 bases short, with 13 bases between. CDR3 sequence: CASRFAGYSTDTQYF. CDR3 in DNA: TGTGCCAGCAGATTTGCGGGGTATAGCACAGATACGCAGTATTTT.

Here the CDR3 reads CASSYSGTSGAFF. For the CDR3, the DNA is TGTGCCAGCAGTTACTCCGGGACTAGCGGGGCCTTCTTC. V and J are TRBV6-5 and TRBJ2-1; 13 nucleotides agree with TRBD2. Germline V gene data show CDR1 as MNHEY and CDR2 as SVGAGI. V lost 0 bases, J lost 16 bases, and 3 bases stayed unmatched. There are 13 residues in the CDR3.

This chain links TRBV12-3 or TRBV12-4 with TRBJ2-2; D unresolved. This CDR3 comprises 13 residues. V lost 9 bases and J lost 2, with 10 bases in between. The CDR3 is CASSDLNTGELFF. The CDR3 DNA reads TGTGCCAGTTCCGACCTTAACACCGGGGAGCTGTTTTTT.

The V call is TRBV12-3 or TRBV12-4, the J call TRBJ2-7; unclear D gene. This CDR3 region has 12 residues. Trimming removed 3 bases at V and 7 bases at J, with 10 bases between. CDR3 region: CASSLLIREQYF. In DNA form, the CDR3 reads TGTGCCAGCAGTTTGCTGATCCGTGAGCAGTACTTC.

This chain uses TRBV7-9 with TRBJ2-5; D is perhaps TRBD2 (6 bases). V was trimmed by 5 bases and J by 7 bases, leaving 17 bases between them. The CDR3 has 14 residues. Germline V gene sequence: CDR1 SEHNR, CDR2 FQNEAQ (reference sequence). CDR3 sequence reads: CASSPVGGVMTQYF. CDR3 bases: TGTGCCAGCAGCCCGGTTGGAGGGGTTATGACCCAGTACTTC.

A few counts support this clonotype. The chain joins TRBV7-9 to TRBJ2-1; no firm D call. Looked up from germline, CDR1 is SEHNR and CDR2 is FQNEAQ (reference sequence). Deletions cut 5 bases from V and 4 bases from J, with 15 bases between. The CDR3 is made up of 15 amino acids. The CDR3 DNA reads as TGTGCCAGCAGCGACCCTCCTAGGGATTACAATGAGCAGTTCTTC. Its protein is CASSDPPRDYNEQFF.

The gene calls are TRBV12-3 or TRBV12-4 and TRBJ1-5; TRBD1 matches 9 bases. The V gene end was trimmed by 7 bases and the J gene end by 3 bases; junction bases not matched to a gene: 7. The CDR3 is made up of 15 amino acids. Here the CDR3 DNA reads TGTGCCAGCAACCCGGGACAGGGAAACAATCAGCCCCAGCATTTT. Translation gives CASNPGQGNNQPQHF.

The chain recombines TRBV5-4 with TRBJ1-1, with D perhaps TRBD1 (5 bases). CDR3 length: 15 amino acids. CDR1 is SGHNT and CDR2 is YYREEE in the germline V gene (reference sequence). Trimming took off 4 bases at V and 2 bases at J, with 15 bases between the two ends. The CDR3 coding sequence is TGTGCCAGCAGCCCAGATCTGCAGGGTAACACTGAAGCTTTCTTT. As protein: CASSPDLQGNTEAFF.

This chain connects TRBV6-1 to TRBJ2-5; 9 positions agree with TRBD1. Trimming cost V 10 bases and J 7 bases; bases outside gene matches: 10. The CDR3 sequence is 13 residues long. CDR1 is MNHNS and CDR2 is SASEGT in the germline V gene. This chain's CDR3 is CATWDRVDRTQYF. The CDR3 region has the DNA TGTGCCACATGGGACAGGGTGGATCGGACCCAGTACTTC.

This clonotype has a handful of counts. This rearrangement joins TRBV20-1 to TRBJ2-1, with a weak D call TRBD2 (5 bases). The CDR3 has 14 residues. V was pared by 6 bases and J by 8 bases, with 20 bases between. In germline, CDR1 is DFQATT, CDR2 SNEGSKA (reference sequence). The CDR3 DNA is TGCAGTGCCCAACTAGAGGACCTTACGCATGAGCAGTTCTTC. Protein sequence: CSAQLEDLTHEQFF.

This sequence joins TRBV12-3 or TRBV12-4 and TRBJ2-1; possibly TRBD2 for D (6 bases). Trimming took off 10 bases at V and 3 bases at J, with 13 bases between the two ends. This CDR3 is built from 13 residues. The CDR3 sequence: CATRGGLYNEQFF. The CDR3, as DNA: TGTGCCACCCGCGGAGGGCTCTACAATGAGCAGTTCTTC.

The V gene is TRBV11-2, the J gene TRBJ2-3; D not resolved. CDR1 and CDR2 from the germline V gene are SGHAT and FQNNGV. The CDR3 contains 15 residues. The V and J ends lost 2 bases and 5 bases respectively, with 14 bases between them. The CDR3: CASSLRQRVEDTQYF. CDR3 sequence (DNA): TGTGCCAGCAGCTTACGGCAACGAGTGGAAGATACGCAGTATTTT.

The chain joins TRBV10-2 to TRBJ1-5; D is ambiguous. CDR1 and CDR2 (germline): WSHSY, SAAADI. V was trimmed by 3 bases and J by 0 bases, leaving 15 bases between them. This CDR3 region has 17 residues. CDR3 region: CASSEGPVVYSNQPQHF. The CDR3 nucleotides read TGCGCCAGCAGTGAAGGACCGGTGGTTTATAGCAATCAGCCCCAGCATTTT.

The rearrangement links TRBV19 to TRBJ2-1, with D unclear. CDR1 is LNHDA and CDR2 is SQIVND in the germline V gene (reference sequence). The CDR3 sequence is 12 residues long. The V gene lost 7 bases and the J gene lost 9 bases, with 13 bases spanning the gap. The CDR3 reads CASTGWVGEQFF. CDR3 nucleotide sequence: TGTGCCAGTACCGGGTGGGTCGGTGAGCAGTTCTTC.

The CDR3 sequence: CASSLYRPGELFF. The CDR3 DNA reads as TGTGCCAGCAGTCTATATCGGCCCGGGGAGCTGTTTTTT. The chain joins TRBV12-3 or TRBV12-4 to TRBJ2-2; D is ambiguous. This CDR3 region has 13 residues. V lost 5 bases and J lost 6, with 10 bases in between.

A few counts support this clonotype. J is TRBJ2-5 and V is TRBV12-3 or TRBV12-4, with TRBD1 as a possible D gene (6 bases). CDR3 length: 14 amino acids. Trimming took 6 bases from V and 5 from J, leaving 16 bases between them. CDR3 in amino acids: CASRSVGAWETQYF. In nucleotides, the CDR3 is TGTGCCAGCAGATCAGTGGGGGCGTGGGAGACCCAGTACTTC.

The V call is TRBV3-1, the J call TRBJ2-1; either TRBD1 or TRBD2 may fit D (5 bases each). The CDR3 loop spans 14 amino acids. Germline CDR1 is LGHDT and CDR2 is YNNKEL (reference sequence). The V gene lost 7 bases and the J gene lost 1 base, with 11 bases spanning the gap. The CDR3 loop is CASNPGPSYNEQFF. The CDR3 region has the DNA TGTGCCAGCAATCCGGGGCCTTCCTACAATGAGCAGTTCTTC.

This clonotype was found a few times. The rearrangement links TRBV12-3 or TRBV12-4 to TRBJ2-7, with D possibly being TRBD1 or TRBD2 (5 bases each). Trimming removed 5 bases at V and 5 bases at J, with 10 bases between. CDR3 size: 12 residues. Here the CDR3 DNA reads TGTGCCAGCAGTCCGCAGGGAGACGAGCAGTACTTC. It is translated as CASSPQGDEQYF.

The chain combines TRBV25-1 with TRBJ2-7; D is uncertain. V was trimmed by 0 bases and J by 5 bases, leaving 5 bases between them. The germline V gene has CDR1 MGHDK and CDR2 SYGVNS. The CDR3 runs to 12 residues. Written as DNA, the CDR3 is TGTGCCAGCAGTGAATACGGAGACGAGCAGTACTTC. Translated: CASSEYGDEQYF.

This chain links TRBV9 with TRBJ1-4, with TRBD1 matching over 7 bases. V shed 4 bases and J 5 bases; nucleotides not matched to a gene: 8. The V gene's germline CDR1 is SGDLS and CDR2 YYNGEE. CDR3 size: 15 residues. CDR3 sequence: CASSPSGQLNEKLFF. The CDR3 nucleotides read TGTGCCAGCAGCCCGTCGGGACAGCTAAATGAAAAACTGTTTTTT.

The chain combines TRBV5-1 with TRBJ2-5, with D perhaps TRBD2 (6 bases). Germline CDR1 is SGHRS and CDR2 is YFSETQ. The CDR3 consists of 15 residues. V lost 5 bases, J lost 0 bases, and 14 bases lay in between. The CDR3 region is CASRAPGSHQETQYF. The CDR3 DNA reads TGCGCCAGCAGAGCCCCCGGGAGCCACCAAGAGACCCAGTACTTC.

In this sample, this clonotype turned up a few times. This chain links TRBV28 with TRBJ1-6, with D uncertain. Trimming cost V 3 bases and J 5 bases, with 20 bases left between them. CDR3 length: 18 amino acids. The germline gives CDR1 MDHEN, CDR2 SYDVKM. CDR3 in DNA: TGTGCCAGCAGTTTTGAGACCCAAAACAGCGTTCATAATTCACCCCTCCACTTT. Translating gives CASSFETQNSVHNSPLHF. Based on the CDR3 plus reference TRBV28 and TRBJ1-6, the full variable domain is DVKVTQSSRYLVKRTGEKVFLECVQDMDHENMFWYRQDPGLGLRLIYFSYDVKMKEKGDIPEGYSVSREKKERFSLILESASTNQTSMYLCASSFETQNSVHNSPLHFGNGTRLTVT.